The 2 T cell receptor beta chains presented below share a single source sample, sequenced in a study of T cell changes during pregnancy in multiple sclerosis. Method: immunoSEQ multiplex PCR; TCRdb's copy keeps in-frame clones and lacks some. The sample has tens of thousands of clones, over 85% seen once. Sample: peripheral blood, taken in the second trimester of pregnancy. All receptors derive from a female donor in good health, enrolled as a control in a pregnancy study.

This chain joins TRBV6-5 and TRBJ1-2; 7 positions match TRBD1. Germline V gives CDR1 MNHEY, CDR2 SVGAGI. The length of the CDR3 is 15 residues. Germline trimming cut 6 bases from V and 4 bases from J; bases unmatched to any gene: 11. The CDR3 DNA is TGTGCCAGCAGGAACCGGGACAGAGATTTCTATGGCTACACCTTC. Encoded protein: CASRNRDRDFYGYTF.

The chain carries TRBV19 and TRBJ1-1; 7 bases are shared with TRBD1. The CDR3 is 17 amino acids. J was trimmed by 1 base and V by 3 bases; bases with no gene match: 11. CDR1 and CDR2 from the germline V gene are LNHDA and SQIVND (reference sequence). The CDR3 region is CASSISTTGRKNTEAFF. CDR3 coding DNA: TGTGCCAGTAGTATTTCCACGACAGGGAGAAAGAACACTGAAGCTTTCTTT.